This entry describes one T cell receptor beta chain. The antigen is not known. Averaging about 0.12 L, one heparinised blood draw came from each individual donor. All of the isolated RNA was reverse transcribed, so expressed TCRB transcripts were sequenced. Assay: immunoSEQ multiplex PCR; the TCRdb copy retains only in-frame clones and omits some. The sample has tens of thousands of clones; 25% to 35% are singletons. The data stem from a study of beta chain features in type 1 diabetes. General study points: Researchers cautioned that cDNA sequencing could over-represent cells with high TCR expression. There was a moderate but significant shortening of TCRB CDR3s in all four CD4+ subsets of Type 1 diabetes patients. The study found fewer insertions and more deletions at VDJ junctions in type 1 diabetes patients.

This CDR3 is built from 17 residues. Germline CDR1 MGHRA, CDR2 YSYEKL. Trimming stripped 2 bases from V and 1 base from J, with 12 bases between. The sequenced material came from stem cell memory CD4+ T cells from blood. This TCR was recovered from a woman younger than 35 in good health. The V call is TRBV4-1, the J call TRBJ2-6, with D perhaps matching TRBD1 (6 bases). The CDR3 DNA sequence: TGCGCCAGCAGCCAACCGATCAGGGGATCTGGGGCCAACGTCCTGACTTTC. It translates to CASSQPIRGSGANVLTF.